This T cell receptor beta chain emerged from a study of radiation and T cells in renal cell carcinoma. The study's findings and limits: Baseline intratumoral clonotype presence is unknown without pretreatment biopsies.

Comment on this clone: Its antigen is still unknown. At one of its ends the junction is not consistent with the germline gene, which may arise from a read error.

Noted time point: blood 2 weeks post-SBRT. This sample's treatment: 15 Gy SBRT to primary tumor, nephrectomy 4 weeks later. The V gene's germline CDR1 is SSHAT and CDR2 FNYEAQ (reference sequence). This CDR3 has 11 residues. Produced via immunoSEQ multiplex PCR; TCRdb's table is partial and in-frame only. The sample lists about 130,000 clones; around 82% were seen once. Sequencing used blood, obtained from a patient whose treatment included radiotherapy and nephrectomy. This clonotype was obtained from a man aged 45 to 65 with renal cell carcinoma. This chain connects TRBV7-7 to TRBJ2-5, with a tentative D call TRBD2 (5 bases). The CDR3 reads CASSRGETQYF. The CDR3 coding sequence is TGTGCTAGCAGCCGAGGGGAGACCCAGTACTTC.